Presented here are 5 T cell receptor beta chains from one specimen sequenced in a study of cytomegalovirus exposure and HLA in healthy donors. 60 Vbeta and 13 Jbeta primers were used in PCR. The data were produced by immunoSEQ multiplex PCR, yet TCRdb's version contains in-frame clones alone and is incomplete. This repertoire shows approximately 200,000 clones, about 80% found once; its top ten account for roughly a sixth. The sequencing sample was made of PBMCs. The receptors stem from a middle-aged man in good health and CMV-seronegative.

The chain uses TRBV30 and TRBJ1-4; D gene ambiguous. Germline values: CDR1 GTSNPN, CDR2 SVGIG (reference sequence). V was pared by 5 bases and J by 0 bases, with 16 bases between. The CDR3 is 16 amino acids. CDR3 protein: CAWGKGVGATNEKLFF. The CDR3 nucleotides read TGTGCCTGGGGGAAAGGAGTGGGAGCAACTAATGAAAAACTGTTTTTT.

This chain joins TRBV28 and TRBJ1-5; no clear D. Per the germline V gene, CDR1 is MDHEN and CDR2 is SYDVKM. CDR3 length: 11 amino acids. Trimming removed 5 bases at V and 4 bases at J, with 3 bases between. CDR3 coding DNA: TGTGCCAGCAGTCATAATCAGCCCCAGCATTTT. Translation: CASSHNQPQHF.

This clone was found a few times. One end of the junction fails to match germline, which may point to a read error. The rearrangement joins TRBV6-6 to TRBJ1-1; TRBD1 matches at 7 bases. The CDR3 has 11 amino acids. Germline V lookup: CDR1 MNHNY, CDR2 SVGAGI (reference sequence). The CDR3 DNA is TGTGCCAGCAGTCCGGGACAGCCACACTCCTTT. This translates into CASSPGQPHSF.

This clone was observed a few times. The J gene is TRBJ1-1, the V gene TRBV7-9; possible D gene TRBD1, 6 bases. The CDR3 length is 12 residues. Germline assignment: CDR1 SEHNR and CDR2 FQNEAQ (reference sequence). Trimming shortened V by 4 bases and J by 6 bases, and 9 bases separated the two germline ends. The CDR3: CASSYGQSEAFF. The CDR3 nucleotides read TGTGCCAGCAGCTACGGACAGTCTGAAGCTTTCTTT.

This clone was recorded once. The chain joins TRBV19 to TRBJ2-1, with 11 bases aligning to TRBD2. Losses at the gene ends were 7 bases for V and 8 bases for J; bases not matched to a gene: 10. The CDR3 runs 15 residues. CDR1 is LNHDA and CDR2 is SQIVND in the germline V gene (reference sequence). The DNA for the CDR3 is TGTGCCAGTAAGTTAGCGGGAGGGCCGATGTATGAGCAGTTCTTC. The encoded protein is CASKLAGGPMYEQFF.